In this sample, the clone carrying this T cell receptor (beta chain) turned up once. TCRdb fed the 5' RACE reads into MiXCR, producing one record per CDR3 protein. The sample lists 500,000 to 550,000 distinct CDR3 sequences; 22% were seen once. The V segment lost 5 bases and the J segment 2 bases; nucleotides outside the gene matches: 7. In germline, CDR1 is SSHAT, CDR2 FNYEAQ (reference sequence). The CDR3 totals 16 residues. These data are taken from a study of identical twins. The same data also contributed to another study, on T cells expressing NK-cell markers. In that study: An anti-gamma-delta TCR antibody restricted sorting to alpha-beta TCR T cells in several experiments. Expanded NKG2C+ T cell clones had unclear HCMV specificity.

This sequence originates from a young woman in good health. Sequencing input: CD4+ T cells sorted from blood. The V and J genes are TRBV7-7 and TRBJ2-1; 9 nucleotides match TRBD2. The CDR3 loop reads CASSTTGTSPYNEQFF. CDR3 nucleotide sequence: TGTGCCAGCAGCACCACCGGGACTAGCCCCTACAATGAGCAGTTCTTC.